The 20 T cell receptor beta chains below were found in one sample sequenced in a study of human T cells and chemical hapten exposure. This sample's time point: pre-sensitization, week 0. Treatment meaning: therapeutic diphenylcyclopropenone sensitization with weekly scalp DPC. TCRdb itself ran the RACE reads through MiXCR, one entry per CDR3 protein. The sample shows around 120,000 distinct CDR3 sequences, less than 15% of them seen only once. This specimen consisted of whole blood, obtained in connection with sensitization to the hapten diphenylcyclopropenone (DPC). The receptors were sampled from a woman aged 18-30 years with alopecia areata. Some clones in this sample may be carry-over from other donors' samples.

This clonotype showed up just a few times. The rearrangement uses TRBV6-5 and TRBJ1-5, with D tentatively TRBD1 (6 bases). V was shortened by 8 bases and J by 3 bases, with 11 bases between the two germline ends. Looked up from germline, CDR1 is MNHEY and CDR2 is SVGAGI. The CDR3 extends over 13 amino acids. The CDR3, as DNA: TGTGCCAGCCGGCAGGGGTTCAATCAGCCCCAGCATTTT. This sequence encodes CASRQGFNQPQHF.

This chain links TRBV2 with TRBJ2-1, with D unclear. Per germline, CDR1 SNHLY and CDR2 FYNNEI. Trimming cost V 2 bases and J 7 bases, with 15 bases left between them. The CDR3 loop spans 15 amino acids. CDR3: CASSESPIGGNEQFF. CDR3 nucleotide sequence: TGTGCCAGCAGTGAATCTCCGATCGGTGGAAATGAGCAGTTCTTC.

The table lists this clonotype with a few counts. The junction differs from germline at one of its ends, possibly a read error. The CDR3 loop reads CSVEIYDEQFF. The CDR3 nucleotides are TGCAGCGTTGAGATCTACGATGAGCAGTTCTTC. V is TRBV29-1 and J is TRBJ2-1; D ambiguous. The CDR3 is 11 residues long. CDR1 is SQVTM and CDR2 is ANQGSEA in the germline V gene.

CDR3 DNA: TGTGCCAGCAGTTTAGTGACGGGCGGTACCTACGAGCAGTACTTC. Translation gives CASSLVTGGTYEQYF. This rearrangement joins TRBV12-3 or TRBV12-4 to TRBJ2-7, with D hard to call. Trimming took 1 base from V and 2 from J, leaving 12 bases between them. This CDR3 is built from 15 residues.

This clonotype was counted many times. This chain joins TRBV4-3 and TRBJ1-2; weak D call: TRBD1 (6 bases). The CDR3 runs 14 residues. From germline, CDR1 is LGHNA and CDR2 YSLEER. Trimming removed 3 bases at V and 8 bases at J, with 16 bases between. The CDR3 region is CASSHDGGQGGYTF. In DNA, the CDR3 is TGCGCCAGCAGCCATGACGGGGGGCAGGGAGGCTACACCTTC.

The table lists this clonotype with a few counts. V usage is TRBV29-1 and J usage is TRBJ1-1; D uncertain. The germline V gene has CDR1 SQVTM and CDR2 ANQGSEA. V lost 2 bases and J 5 bases, leaving 6 bases between the germline ends. The CDR3 covers 11 residues. The DNA of the CDR3 is TGCAGCGTTGAAATAGGAACTGAAGCTTTCTTT. Translating it yields CSVEIGTEAFF.

The table lists this clonotype with many counts. This chain links TRBV12-3 or TRBV12-4 with TRBJ2-7; tentative D call: TRBD2 (6 bases). CDR3 length: 13 residues. Trimming stripped 3 bases from V and 4 bases from J, with 10 bases between. The CDR3 protein is CASSFGEEYEQYF. CDR3 DNA: TGTGCCAGCAGTTTTGGGGAGGAATACGAGCAGTACTTC.

V is TRBV6-6 and J is TRBJ1-5; perhaps TRBD1 as D (6 bases). The CDR3 runs to 16 residues. The V gene lost 5 bases and the J gene lost 3 bases, with 17 bases spanning the gap. Germline V CDR1 and CDR2: MNHNY, SVGAGI (reference sequence). The CDR3 DNA reads as TGTGCCAGCAGTGAAGGACAGTTTAGCCTCAATCAGCCCCAGCATTTT. Encoded protein: CASSEGQFSLNQPQHF.

The rearrangement links TRBV11-2 to TRBJ2-3; 7 bases map to TRBD2. Trimming took 3 bases from V and 7 from J; bases not matched to a gene: 16. The CDR3 consists of 17 residues. Per the germline V gene, CDR1 is SGHAT and CDR2 is FQNNGV. Here the CDR3 DNA reads TGTGCCAGCAGCTTGACTAGACGGCGGGGGAGGCTACATACGCAGTATTTT. Translated: CASSLTRRRGRLHTQYF.

This sequence joins TRBV3-1 and TRBJ1-2; D unclear. V was cut by 1 base and J by 3 bases, with 6 bases left in between. The V gene's germline CDR1 is LGHDT and CDR2 YNNKEL (reference sequence). The CDR3 is made up of 13 amino acids. The DNA for the CDR3 is TGTGCCAGCAGCCAAGGACCGTACTATGGCTACACCTTC. Its protein is CASSQGPYYGYTF.

The rearrangement uses TRBV28 and TRBJ2-3, with D perhaps given as TRBD1 or TRBD2 (7 bases each). From germline, CDR1 is MDHEN and CDR2 SYDVKM. The V end was cut by 6 bases, the J end by 4 bases, with 14 bases between. This CDR3 region has 14 residues. For the CDR3, the DNA is TGTGCCAGCAGGCGACAGGGAGGGCCAGATACGCAGTATTTT. This codes for CASRRQGGPDTQYF. The whole variable domain, filled in from reference TRBV28 and TRBJ2-3, reads DVKVTQSSRYLVKRTGEKVFLECVQDMDHENMFWYRQDPGLGLRLIYFSYDVKMKEKGDIPEGYSVSREKKERFSLILESASTNQTSMYLCASRRQGGPDTQYFGPGTRLTVL.

Only a few counts were recorded for this clonotype. V gene TRBV20-1 combines with J gene TRBJ1-5; D gene uncertain. The CDR3 loop spans 13 amino acids. CDR1 and CDR2 (germline): DFQATT, SNEGSKA (reference sequence). V lost 0 bases and J 0 bases, leaving 3 bases between the germline ends. In DNA form, the CDR3 reads TGCAGTGCTAGAGATTATAGCAATCAGCCCCAGCATTTT. This encodes CSARDYSNQPQHF.

Comment on this clonotype: The germline gene is not matched at one end of the junction; a read error may be the cause. The CDR3 loop is CASSLAGVKEKLFF. In nucleotides, the CDR3 is TGTGCCAGCAGCCTAGCGGGGGTCAAGGAAAAACTGTTTTTT. This chain connects TRBV7-6 to TRBJ1-4, with a weak D call TRBD1 (5 bases). The CDR3 runs to 14 residues. Germline V gene lookup returns CDR1 SGHVS and CDR2 FNYEAQ.

The J gene is TRBJ1-6, the V gene TRBV7-2, with 7 bases lining up with TRBD1. Unmatched junction bases numbered 11, after V lost 5 bases and J lost 7 bases. The length of the CDR3 is 16 residues. Germline CDR1 reads SGHTA; CDR2 reads FQGNSA. CDR3 nucleotides: TGTGCCAGCAGCCTTCCAGGGGGGGCCGTCAATTCACCCCTCCACTTT. Protein product: CASSLPGGAVNSPLHF.

This clonotype turned up a few times. The gene calls are TRBV20-1 and TRBJ2-1; tentatively, D is TRBD1 (6 bases). Trimming pared 3 bases from V and 1 base from J, leaving 19 bases between. CDR1 DFQATT and CDR2 SNEGSKA come from the germline V gene (reference sequence). The CDR3 covers 17 residues. The CDR3 region has the DNA TGCAGTGCTAGCCGGGACATGCCTATAGGGTCCTACAATGAGCAGTTCTTC. It codes for CSASRDMPIGSYNEQFF.

This clonotype turned up a few times. V gene TRBV19 combines with J gene TRBJ1-6, with 9 bases that match TRBD1. This CDR3 has 16 residues. Germline lookup yields CDR1 LNHDA and CDR2 SQIVND (reference sequence). Trimming cost V 6 bases and J 8 bases; bases outside gene matches: 11. CDR3 region: CASSLAETGGYSPLHF. CDR3 DNA sequence: TGTGCCAGTAGCCTCGCTGAAACAGGGGGCTATTCACCCCTCCACTTT.

The rearrangement joins TRBV5-4 to TRBJ2-7; D may be TRBD1 (6 bases). Germline CDR1 and CDR2: SGHNT and YYREEE (reference sequence). V was cut by 0 bases and J by 2 bases, with 12 bases left in between. The CDR3 covers 15 residues. CDR3 loop: CASSLEGHPAYEQYF. Written as DNA, the CDR3 is TGTGCCAGCAGCTTGGAGGGACACCCAGCCTACGAGCAGTACTTC. The full variable domain, in which reference TRBV5-4 and TRBJ2-7 provide the parts outside the CDR3, is ETGVTQSPTHLIKTRGQQVTLRCSSQSGHNTVSWYQQALGQGPQFIFQYYREEENGRGNFPPRFSGLQFPNYSSELNVNALELDDSALYLCASSLEGHPAYEQYFGPGTRLTVT.

This clonotype appeared a few times. The CDR3 here is CASSYPAGKGAGANVLTF. In DNA form, the CDR3 reads TGTGCCAGCAGTTACCCCGCAGGGAAAGGTGCTGGGGCCAACGTCCTGACTTTC. The V and J genes are TRBV6-2 or TRBV6-3 and TRBJ2-6; D may be TRBD1 (5 bases). The CDR3 loop spans 18 amino acids. Trimming cost V 2 bases and J 2 bases, with 16 bases left between them. Germline lookup yields CDR1 MNHEY and CDR2 SVGEGT.

This clonotype occurred a few times. The chain carries TRBV18 and TRBJ2-1, with TRBD2 matching over 8 bases. Trimming at V came to 5 bases and at J to 4 bases, leaving 4 bases not matched to a gene. Germline V gene data show CDR1 as KGHSH and CDR2 as LQKENI. The CDR3 runs 14 residues. CDR3 DNA sequence: TGTGCCAGCTCAAAAGCGGGGGTGTACAATGAGCAGTTCTTC. Its translation: CASSKAGVYNEQFF. The full variable domain, completed using reference TRBV18 and TRBJ2-1, is NAGVMQNPRHLVRRRGQEARLRCSPMKGHSHVYWYRQLPEEGLKFMVYLQKENIIDESGMPKERFSAEFPKEGPSILRIQQVVRGDSAAYFCASSKAGVYNEQFFGPGTRLTVL.

The chain is built from TRBV7-6 and TRBJ2-1; no clear D. Germline CDR1 SGHVS, CDR2 FNYEAQ. Trimming shortened V by 5 bases and J by 7 bases, and 18 bases separated the two germline ends. The CDR3 extends over 15 amino acids. The CDR3 reads CASSPPRNRLNEQFF. In DNA form, the CDR3 reads TGTGCCAGCAGCCCTCCTCGTAACCGCCTAAATGAGCAGTTCTTC.